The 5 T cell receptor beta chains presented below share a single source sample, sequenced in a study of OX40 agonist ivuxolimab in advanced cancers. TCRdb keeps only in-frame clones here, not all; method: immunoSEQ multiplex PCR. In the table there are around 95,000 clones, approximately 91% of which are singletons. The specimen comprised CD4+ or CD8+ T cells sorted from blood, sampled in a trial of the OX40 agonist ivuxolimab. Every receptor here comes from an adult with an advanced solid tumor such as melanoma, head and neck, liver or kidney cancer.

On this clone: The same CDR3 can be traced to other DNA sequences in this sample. CDR3 region: CASSLGQGDYGYTF. For the CDR3, the DNA is TGTGCCAGCAGCTTAGGGCAAGGAGACTATGGCTACACCTTC. V usage is TRBV7-2 and J usage is TRBJ1-2, with D uncertain. Germline V gene sequence: CDR1 SGHTA, CDR2 FQGNSA. The CDR3 totals 14 residues. Trimming removed 1 base from V and 3 bases from J, with 9 bases in between.

CDR3 region: CASPPSGEKDNEQFF. The CDR3 DNA is TGTGCCAGCCCTCCTAGCGGGGAAAAGGACAATGAGCAGTTCTTC. The rearrangement joins TRBV6-1 to TRBJ2-1, with 9 bases aligning to TRBD2. The CDR3 contains 15 residues. V dropped 8 bases and J dropped 5; count of bases not matched to a gene: 10. Germline CDR1 is MNHNS and CDR2 is SASEGT.

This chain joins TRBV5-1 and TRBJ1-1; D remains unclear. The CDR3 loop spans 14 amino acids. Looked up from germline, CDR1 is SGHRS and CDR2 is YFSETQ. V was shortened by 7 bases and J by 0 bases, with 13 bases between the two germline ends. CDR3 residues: CASFQERMNTEAFF. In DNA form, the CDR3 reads TGCGCCAGCTTCCAGGAAAGGATGAACACTGAAGCTTTCTTT.

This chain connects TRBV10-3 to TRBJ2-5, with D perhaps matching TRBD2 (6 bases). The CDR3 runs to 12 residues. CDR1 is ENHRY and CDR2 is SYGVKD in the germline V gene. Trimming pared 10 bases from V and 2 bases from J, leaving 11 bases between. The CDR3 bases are TGTGCCACCTCGGACTATCAAGAGACCCAGTACTTC. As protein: CATSDYQETQYF.

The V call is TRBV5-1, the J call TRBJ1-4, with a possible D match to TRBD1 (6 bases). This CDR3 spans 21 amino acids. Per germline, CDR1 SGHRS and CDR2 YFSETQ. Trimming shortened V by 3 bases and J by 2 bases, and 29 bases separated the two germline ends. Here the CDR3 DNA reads TGCGCCAGCAGCTCCGGAGAGGCGGGACAAGGTCGATTTTTGACTAATGAAAAACTGTTTTTT. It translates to CASSSGEAGQGRFLTNEKLFF.